The clone carrying this T cell receptor (beta chain) was found many times. Its antigen is still unknown. Germline CDR1 reads MDHEN; CDR2 reads SYDVKM. CDR3 length equals 14 residues. J gave up 1 base and V 7 bases, and 4 bases lay outside the gene matches. Diagnosing involved the use of clinical symptoms, serum thyroxine and TRAb, thyroid ultrasound and orbital computed tomography. This sample is drawn from a study of T cells in Graves' hyperthyroidism and ophthalmopathy. Findings and limits, study-wide: The model made its ophthalmopathy prediction, and onset followed a median about 6 months later. A model of 13 V-J pairs discriminated ophthalmopathy from stable hyperthyroidism.

The investigators amplified TCR beta CDR3 regions from RNA transcripts. The HTBI primer set was used in a first-round RT-PCR of the TCR CDR3. One entry per CDR3 protein results from TCRdb running MiXCR on the multiplex PCR reads. The data contain 300,000 or so distinct CDR3 sequences, about 18% of them singletons. The TCR originated in a woman between 45 and 60 years old with Graves' hyperthyroidism. The chain employs TRBV28 and TRBJ2-1, with 7 positions matching TRBD2. Sequencing was carried out using blood. DNA of the CDR3: TGTGCCAGCACGCCGGGACTATCCTACAATGAGCAGTTCTTC. The encoded protein is CASTPGLSYNEQFF.